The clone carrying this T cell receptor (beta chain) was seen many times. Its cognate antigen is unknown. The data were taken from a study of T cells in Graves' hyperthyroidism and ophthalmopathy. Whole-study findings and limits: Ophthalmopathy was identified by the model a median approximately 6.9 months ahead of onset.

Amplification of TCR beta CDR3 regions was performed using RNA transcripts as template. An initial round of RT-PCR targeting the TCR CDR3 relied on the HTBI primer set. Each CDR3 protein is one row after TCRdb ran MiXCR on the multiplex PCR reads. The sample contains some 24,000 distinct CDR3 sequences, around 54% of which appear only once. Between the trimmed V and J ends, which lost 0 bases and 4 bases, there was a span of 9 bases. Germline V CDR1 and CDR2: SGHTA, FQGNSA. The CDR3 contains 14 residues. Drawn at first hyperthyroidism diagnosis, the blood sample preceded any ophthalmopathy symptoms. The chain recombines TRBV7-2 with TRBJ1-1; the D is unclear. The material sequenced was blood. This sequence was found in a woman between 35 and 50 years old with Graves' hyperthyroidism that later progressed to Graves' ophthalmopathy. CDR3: CASSLAGERTEAFF. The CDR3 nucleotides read TGTGCCAGCAGCTTAGCTGGGGAACGCACTGAAGCTTTCTTT.